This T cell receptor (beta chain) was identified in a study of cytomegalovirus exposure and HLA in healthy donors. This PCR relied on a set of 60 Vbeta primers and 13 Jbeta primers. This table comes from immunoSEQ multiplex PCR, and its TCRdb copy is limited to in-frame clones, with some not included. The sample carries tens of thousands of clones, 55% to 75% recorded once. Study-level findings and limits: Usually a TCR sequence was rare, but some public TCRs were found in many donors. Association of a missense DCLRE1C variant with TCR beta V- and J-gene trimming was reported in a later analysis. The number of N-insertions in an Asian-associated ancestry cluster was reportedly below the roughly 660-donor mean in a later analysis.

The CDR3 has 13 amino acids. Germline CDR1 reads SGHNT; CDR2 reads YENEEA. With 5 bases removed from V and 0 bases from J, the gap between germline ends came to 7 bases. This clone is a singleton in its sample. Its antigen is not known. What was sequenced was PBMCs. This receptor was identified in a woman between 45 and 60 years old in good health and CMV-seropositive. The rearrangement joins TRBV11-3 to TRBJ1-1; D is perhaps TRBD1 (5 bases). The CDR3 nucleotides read TGTGCCAGCAGCCGACAGATGAACACTGAAGCTTTCTTT. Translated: CASSRQMNTEAFF.